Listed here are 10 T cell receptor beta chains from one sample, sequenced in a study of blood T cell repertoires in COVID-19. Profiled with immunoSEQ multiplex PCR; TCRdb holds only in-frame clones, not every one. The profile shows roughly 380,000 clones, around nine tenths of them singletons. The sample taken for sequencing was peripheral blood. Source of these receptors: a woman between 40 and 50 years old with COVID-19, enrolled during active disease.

This chain's CDR3 is CASSQDRGTATTSYEQYF. Here the CDR3 DNA reads TGTGCCAGCAGCCAAGACCGAGGGACAGCTACCACCTCCTACGAGCAGTACTTC. This chain links TRBV4-2 with TRBJ2-7; 7 bases map to TRBD1. The CDR3 covers 18 residues. In germline, CDR1 is LGHNA, CDR2 YNFKEQ. With 0 bases clipped from V and 0 bases from J, the junction kept 11 bases outside the gene matches.

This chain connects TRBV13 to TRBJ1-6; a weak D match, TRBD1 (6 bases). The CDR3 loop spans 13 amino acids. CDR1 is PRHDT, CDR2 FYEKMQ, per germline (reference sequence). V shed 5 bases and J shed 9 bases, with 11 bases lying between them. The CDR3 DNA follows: TGTGCCAGCAGCCAAGGGGGTGCTTCACCCCTCCACTTT. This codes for CASSQGGASPLHF.

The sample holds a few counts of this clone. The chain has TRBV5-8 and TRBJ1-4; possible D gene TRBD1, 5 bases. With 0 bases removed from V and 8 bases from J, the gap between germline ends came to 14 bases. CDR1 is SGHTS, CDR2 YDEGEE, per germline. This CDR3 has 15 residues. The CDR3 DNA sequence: TGTGCCAGCAGCTTGGGTCAGGGTCCAGGAGAAAAACTGTTTTTT. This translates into CASSLGQGPGEKLFF.

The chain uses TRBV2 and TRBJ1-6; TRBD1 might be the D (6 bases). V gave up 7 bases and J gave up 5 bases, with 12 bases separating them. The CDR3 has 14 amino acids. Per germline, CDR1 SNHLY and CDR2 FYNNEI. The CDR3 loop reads CASKPGQHNSPLHF. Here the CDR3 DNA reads TGTGCCAGCAAACCGGGACAACATAATTCACCCCTCCACTTT.

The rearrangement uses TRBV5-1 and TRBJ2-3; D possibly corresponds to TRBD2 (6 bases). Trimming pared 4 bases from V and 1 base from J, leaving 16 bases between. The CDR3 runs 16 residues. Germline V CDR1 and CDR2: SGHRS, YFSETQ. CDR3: CASSIGTGDGTDTQYF. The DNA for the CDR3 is TGCGCCAGCAGCATCGGGACTGGTGATGGCACAGATACGCAGTATTTT.

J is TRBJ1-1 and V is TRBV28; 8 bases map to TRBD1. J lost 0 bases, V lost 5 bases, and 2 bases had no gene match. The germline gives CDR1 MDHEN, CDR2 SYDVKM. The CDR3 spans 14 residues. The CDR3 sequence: CASSQGAMNTEAFF. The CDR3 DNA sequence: TGTGCCAGCAGTCAGGGGGCCATGAACACTGAAGCTTTCTTT.

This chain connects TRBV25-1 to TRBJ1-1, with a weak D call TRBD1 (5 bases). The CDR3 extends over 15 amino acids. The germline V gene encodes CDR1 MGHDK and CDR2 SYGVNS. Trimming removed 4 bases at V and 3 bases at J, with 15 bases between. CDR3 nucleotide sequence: TGTGCCAGCAGTGCCCCTAGGGGCGGGGACACTGAAGCTTTCTTT. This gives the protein CASSAPRGGDTEAFF.

This CDR3 reads CAGGIGNTIYF. The CDR3 nucleotides read TGTGCCGGCGGGATCGGAAACACCATATATTTT. The chain recombines TRBV6-5 with TRBJ1-3; D unresolved. The CDR3 sequence is 11 residues long. The germline gives CDR1 MNHEY, CDR2 SVGAGI. V shed 11 bases and J shed 4 bases, with 9 bases lying between them.

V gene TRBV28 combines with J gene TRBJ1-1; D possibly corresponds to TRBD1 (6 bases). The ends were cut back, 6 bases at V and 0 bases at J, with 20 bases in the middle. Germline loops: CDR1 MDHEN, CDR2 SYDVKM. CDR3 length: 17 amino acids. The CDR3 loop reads CASSPPTGLLMNTEAFF. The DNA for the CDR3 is TGTGCCAGCAGCCCACCCACAGGGCTCCTCATGAACACTGAAGCTTTCTTT.

CDR3 residues: CATSRDQWAGVLNTEAFF. The CDR3 DNA is TGTGCCACCAGCAGAGATCAGTGGGCAGGGGTCTTGAACACTGAAGCTTTCTTT. The chain uses TRBV15 and TRBJ1-1, with D perhaps TRBD1 (6 bases). V lost 0 bases, J lost 0 bases, and 17 bases lay in between. The CDR3 spans 18 residues. Germline values: CDR1 LNHNV, CDR2 YYDKDF (reference sequence).